Detailed here is one T cell receptor beta chain. The repertoire was sequenced with immunoSEQ multiplex PCR; TCRdb's copy has only in-frame clones and lacks some. The table shows over 130,000 clones, with roughly 88% occurring only once. The record originates from a study of Ad26.COV2.S vaccination and SARS-CoV-2 variants. Looked up from germline, CDR1 is LGHNA and CDR2 is YSLEER. The CDR3 length is 15 residues. J lost 2 bases, V lost 5 bases, and 6 bases had no gene match. This sequence originates from a human donor who had recovered from COVID-19. The J gene is TRBJ2-3, the V gene TRBV4-3; 8 bases fit TRBD1. Sequencing was performed on peripheral blood, taken after recovery from COVID-19. CDR3 DNA: TGCGCCAGCAGCGTGGACAGGGCCGTCACAGATACGCAGTATTTT. This codes for CASSVDRAVTDTQYF.